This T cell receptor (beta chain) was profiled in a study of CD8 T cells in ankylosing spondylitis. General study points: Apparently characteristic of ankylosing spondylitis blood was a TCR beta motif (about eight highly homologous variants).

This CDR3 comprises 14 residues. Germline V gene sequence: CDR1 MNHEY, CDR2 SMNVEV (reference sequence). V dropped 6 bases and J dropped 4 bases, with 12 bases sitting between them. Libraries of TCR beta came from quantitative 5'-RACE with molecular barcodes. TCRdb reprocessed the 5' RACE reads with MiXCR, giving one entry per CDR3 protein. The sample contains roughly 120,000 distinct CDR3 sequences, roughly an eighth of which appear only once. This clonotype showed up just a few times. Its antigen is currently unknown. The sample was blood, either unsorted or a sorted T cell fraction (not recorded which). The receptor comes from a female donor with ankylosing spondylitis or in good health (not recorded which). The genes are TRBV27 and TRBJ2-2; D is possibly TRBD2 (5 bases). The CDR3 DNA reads TGTGCCAGCAGACTTGGACTCAGCACCGGGGAGCTGTTTTTT. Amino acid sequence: CASRLGLSTGELFF.